The subject of this entry is one T cell receptor beta chain. Its antigen is not identified. The source of the sample is a study of graft-versus-host responses after intestinal transplantation. Turning to the study itself: Isolated intestinal, liver-intestinal, or multivisceral transplants had been given to the recipients. Study results and caveats: The recipient marrow held GvH clones, and some of them showed up first in ileum or blood.

The method was immunoSEQ multiplex PCR; TCRdb's version includes in-frame clones alone and lacks a portion of them. The sample has around 90,000 clones; roughly 93% are singletons. Germline V gene sequence: CDR1 LGHNA, CDR2 YNFKEQ. Trimming at V came to 4 bases and at J to 3 bases, leaving 3 bases not matched to a gene. The CDR3 loop spans 14 amino acids. V gene TRBV4-2 combines with J gene TRBJ2-7, with TRBD2 matching 10 bases. This TCR came from a human donor who was the organ donor for an intestinal transplant. This specimen consisted of unstimulated CD8+ T cells sorted from spleen or lymph node cells, obtained before transplant. CDR3 sequence: CASSPERGGYEQYF. CDR3 nucleotides: TGTGCCAGCAGCCCAGAGCGGGGGGGCTACGAGCAGTACTTC.